This TCR beta chain was retrieved from a study of response to subunit inactivated influenza vaccine. A note on this clonotype: Antigen unknown.

TCRdb re-derived calls from the RT-PCR reads in MiXCR, one entry per CDR3 protein. The sample lists over 800,000 distinct CDR3 sequences, 21% seen once, with 10% in the top ten. Broader study findings: Each seasonal influenza vaccination, the authors suggested, recruits few new T cells.

Germline V gene data show CDR1 as SGHRS and CDR2 as YFSETQ. This CDR3 region has 16 residues. The V gene end was trimmed by 4 bases and the J gene end by 1 base; junction bases not matched to a gene: 6. The source material was PBMCs from blood, sampled 5 days after vaccination. The V gene is TRBV5-1, the J gene TRBJ2-5; 11 bases fit TRBD2. The origin of this receptor is a man between 50 and 59 years old who received an inactivated influenza vaccine. CDR3 sequence reads: CASSRLGTSGQETQYF. CDR3 DNA sequence: TGCGCCAGCAGCAGACTCGGGACTAGCGGCCAAGAGACCCAGTACTTC.